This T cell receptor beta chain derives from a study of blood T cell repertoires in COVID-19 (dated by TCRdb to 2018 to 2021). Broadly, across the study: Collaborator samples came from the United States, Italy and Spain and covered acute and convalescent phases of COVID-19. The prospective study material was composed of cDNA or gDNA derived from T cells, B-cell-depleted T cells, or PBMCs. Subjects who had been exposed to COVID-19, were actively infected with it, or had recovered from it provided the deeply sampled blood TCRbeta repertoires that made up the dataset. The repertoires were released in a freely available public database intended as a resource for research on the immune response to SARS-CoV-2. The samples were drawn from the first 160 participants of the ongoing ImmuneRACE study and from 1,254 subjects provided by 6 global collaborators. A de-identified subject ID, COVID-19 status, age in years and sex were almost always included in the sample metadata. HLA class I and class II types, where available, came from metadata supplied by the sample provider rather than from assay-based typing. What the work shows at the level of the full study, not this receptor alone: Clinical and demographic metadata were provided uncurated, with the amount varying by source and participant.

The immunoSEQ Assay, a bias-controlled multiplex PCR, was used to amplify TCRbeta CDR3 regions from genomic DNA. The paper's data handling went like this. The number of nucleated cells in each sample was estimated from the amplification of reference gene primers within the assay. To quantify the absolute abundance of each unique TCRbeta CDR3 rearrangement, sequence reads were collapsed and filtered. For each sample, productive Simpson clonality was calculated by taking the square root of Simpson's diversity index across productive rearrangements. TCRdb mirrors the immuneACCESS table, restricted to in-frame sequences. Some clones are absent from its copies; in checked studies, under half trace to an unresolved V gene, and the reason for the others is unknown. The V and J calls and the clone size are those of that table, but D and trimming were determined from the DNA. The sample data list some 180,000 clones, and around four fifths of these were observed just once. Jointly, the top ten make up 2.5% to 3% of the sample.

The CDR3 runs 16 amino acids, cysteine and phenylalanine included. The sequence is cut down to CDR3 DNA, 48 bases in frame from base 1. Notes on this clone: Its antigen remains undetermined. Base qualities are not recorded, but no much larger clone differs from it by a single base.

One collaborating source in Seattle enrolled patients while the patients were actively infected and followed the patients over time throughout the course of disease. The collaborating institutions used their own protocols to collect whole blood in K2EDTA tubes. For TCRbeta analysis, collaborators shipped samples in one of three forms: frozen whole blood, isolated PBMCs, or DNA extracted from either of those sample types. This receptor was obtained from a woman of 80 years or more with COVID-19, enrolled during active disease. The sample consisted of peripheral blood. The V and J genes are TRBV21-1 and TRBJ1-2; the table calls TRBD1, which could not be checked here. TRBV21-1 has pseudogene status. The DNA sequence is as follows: TGTGCCAGCAGCAAAGGAACAGGGGGGCAGGACTATGGCTACACCTTC. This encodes CASSKGTGGQDYGYTF.